The 11 T cell receptor beta chains reported below all come from one sample, sequenced in a study of regulatory T cells in long-lasting Graves disease. Relying on iRepertoire HTBI primers and Arm-PCR of CDR3 regions, the team built TCR beta libraries. TCRdb analysed the multiplex PCR reads with MiXCR anew, one entry per CDR3 protein. In the table there are 300,000 to 400,000 distinct CDR3 sequences, around 15% of which are singletons. Time point given: newly diagnosed GD, antithyroid drugs for less than 3 months. Scientists built the TCR library using RNA that was extracted from PBMCs. Here the sequenced sample was peripheral blood mononuclear cells (PBMCs), taken at new diagnosis, from a patient treated with antithyroid drugs. These receptors all come from a female donor with Graves disease.

This clonotype was found many times. This chain joins TRBV7-9 and TRBJ2-2; 7 bases are shared with TRBD2. The CDR3 runs to 18 residues. With 5 bases clipped from V and 4 bases from J, the junction kept 16 bases outside the gene matches. CDR1 SEHNR and CDR2 FQNEAQ come from the germline V gene (reference sequence). CDR3 coding DNA: TGTGCCAGCAGCGAGCTCCTAGCGGCCTACACGGGCACCGGGGAGCTGTTTTTT. Amino acid sequence: CASSELLAAYTGTGELFF.

This clonotype was seen at least ten times. The J gene is TRBJ2-1, the V gene TRBV10-3; TRBD2 is a possible D gene (6 bases). The CDR3 is 16 amino acids. V dropped 2 bases and J dropped 6 bases, with 17 bases sitting between them. From germline, CDR1 is ENHRY and CDR2 SYGVKD. Here the CDR3 DNA reads TGTGCCATCAGTGAGGAGGTCGGGAGTGGGGGCAATGAGCAGTTCTTC. This codes for CAISEEVGSGGNEQFF.

This clonotype was detected ten times or more. The rearrangement links TRBV4-2 to TRBJ2-2, with 8 bases identical to TRBD2. The CDR3 has 16 amino acids. CDR1 and CDR2 (germline): LGHNA, YNFKEQ. J was trimmed by 4 bases and V by 1 base; bases with no gene match: 5. Here the CDR3 reads CASSQGLAGSTGELFF. The CDR3 coding sequence is TGTGCCAGCAGCCAAGGGTTAGCGGGGAGCACCGGGGAGCTGTTTTTT.

This clonotype occurred many times. J is TRBJ1-5 and V is TRBV5-1; possible D gene TRBD1, 5 bases. The germline V and J ends were trimmed by 4 bases and 7 bases, with 12 bases remaining between them. The CDR3 contains 13 residues. CDR1 and CDR2 from the germline V gene are SGHRS and YFSETQ. The CDR3: CASSQGPDQPQHF. The CDR3 DNA reads TGCGCCAGCAGCCAGGGTCCAGACCAGCCCCAGCATTTT.

Notes on this clonotype: The likely explanation is a read error, given a far larger clone one base away. Here the CDR3 reads CASSWTSGSPETQYF. The CDR3 DNA reads as TGTGCCAGCAGCTGGACTAGCGGGAGTCCAGAGACCCAGTACTTC. The chain employs TRBV7-2 and TRBJ2-5, with 13 bases that match TRBD2. Germline-derived CDR1 and CDR2 are SGHTA and FQGNSA. The CDR3 has 15 amino acids. The trim removed 4 bases at V and 4 bases at J, leaving 3 bases unmatched.

In this sample, this clonotype turned up a few times. The CDR3 end shows no conserved phenylalanine or tryptophan, and so a read error is likely. The chain links TRBV28 to TRBJ2-7, with 7 bases identical to TRBD2. The CDR3 length is 15 residues. V shed 7 bases, J shed 5 bases, and the junction held 14 bases outside the gene matches. Germline CDR1 is MDHEN and CDR2 is SYDVKM. The CDR3 protein is CASTPWGEGIHEQYL. The CDR3 nucleotides are TGTGCCAGCACCCCCTGGGGGGAGGGAATCCACGAGCAGTACCTC.

This clonotype came up many times. The CDR3 here is CASSSPGTGFLGYTF. The CDR3 nucleotides are TGTGCCAGCAGCAGTCCCGGGACAGGGTTTCTTGGCTACACCTTC. The genes are TRBV5-6 and TRBJ1-2; 9 positions match TRBD1. CDR1 is SGHDT and CDR2 is YYEEEE in the germline V gene. V trimming: 4 bases; J trimming: 7 bases; junction bases outside the gene matches: 11. CDR3 length: 15 amino acids. Full variable domain (missing parts from reference TRBV5-6 and TRBJ1-2): DAGVTQSPTHLIKTRGQQVTLRCSPKSGHDTVSWYQQALGQGPQFIFQYYEEEERQRGNFPDRFSGHQFPNYSSELNVNALLLGDSALYLCASSSPGTGFLGYTFGSGTRLTVV.

This clonotype was recorded many times. V gene TRBV20-1 combines with J gene TRBJ2-1, with 10 bases aligning to TRBD2. The CDR3 runs 19 residues. Trimming cost V 1 base and J 2 bases; bases outside gene matches: 14. Germline V gene lookup returns CDR1 DFQATT and CDR2 SNEGSKA (reference sequence). The CDR3 region has the DNA TGCAGTGCTAGAGCCAGGCCCTCTAGCGGGAGAATAACCTACAATGAGCAGTTCTTC. It translates to CSARARPSSGRITYNEQFF.

This clonotype was observed a handful of times. This sequence joins TRBV28 and TRBJ2-1; TRBD1 might be the D (5 bases). The better agreement between TRBJ2-5 and the DNA end casts doubt on the J call. This CDR3 contains 13 residues. Germline V gives CDR1 MDHEN, CDR2 SYDVKM. The CDR3 loop reads CASSLGASGTQYF. CDR3 nucleotides: TGTGCCAGCAGTTTAGGGGCCTCGGGGACCCAGTACTTC.

This clonotype has ten or more counts. The rearrangement joins TRBV12-3 or TRBV12-4 to TRBJ2-1; D not resolved. The V gene lost 5 bases and the J gene lost 7 bases, with 21 bases spanning the gap. The length of the CDR3 is 16 residues. This CDR3 reads CASSPLGRALGNEQFF. CDR3 nucleotides: TGTGCCAGCAGTCCCCTAGGGCGCGCCCTGGGGAATGAGCAGTTCTTC.

The DNA for the CDR3 is TGTGCCAGCAGTCCACTAGTCAGCCAAGAGACCCAGTACTTC. It yields the protein CASSPLVSQETQYF. The V gene is TRBV27, the J gene TRBJ2-5; D is perhaps TRBD2 (5 bases). With 5 bases removed from V and 1 base from J, the gap between germline ends came to 11 bases. Germline V gives CDR1 MNHEY, CDR2 SMNVEV (reference sequence). The CDR3 covers 14 residues.